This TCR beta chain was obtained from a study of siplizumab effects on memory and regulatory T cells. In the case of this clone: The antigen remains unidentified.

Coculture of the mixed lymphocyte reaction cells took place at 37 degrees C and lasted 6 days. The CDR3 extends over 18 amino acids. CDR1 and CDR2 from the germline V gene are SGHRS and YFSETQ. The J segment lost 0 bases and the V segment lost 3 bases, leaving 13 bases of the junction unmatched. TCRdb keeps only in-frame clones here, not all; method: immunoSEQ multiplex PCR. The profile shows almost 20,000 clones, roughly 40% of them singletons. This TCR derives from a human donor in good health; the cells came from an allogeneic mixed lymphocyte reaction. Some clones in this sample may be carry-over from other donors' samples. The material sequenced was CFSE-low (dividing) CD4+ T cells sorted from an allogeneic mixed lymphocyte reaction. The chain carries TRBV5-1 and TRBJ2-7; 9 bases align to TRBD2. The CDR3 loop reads CASSWASGDLAISYEQYF. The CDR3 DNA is TGCGCCAGCAGCTGGGCTAGCGGGGACCTGGCAATCTCCTACGAGCAGTACTTC.